Shown below are 21 T cell receptor beta chains from a single sample sequenced in a study of cytomegalovirus exposure and HLA in healthy donors. The PCR ran on 60 Vbeta and 13 Jbeta primers. Here immunoSEQ multiplex PCR was the method, and the copy in TCRdb shows in-frame clones only, minus some. The table records tens of thousands of clones, approximately 71% of them present only once. The sequencing sample was made of PBMCs. The receptors come from a man between 25 and 39 years old in good health and CMV-seronegative.

The chain joins TRBV28 to TRBJ2-1; TRBD1 is a possible D gene (5 bases). V shed 4 bases and J shed 0 bases, with 16 bases lying between them. Germline-derived CDR1 and CDR2 are MDHEN and SYDVKM. This CDR3 has 17 residues. The CDR3 sequence: CASSYVGAHSSYNEQFF. The CDR3 nucleotides are TGTGCCAGCAGTTATGTAGGGGCCCACAGCTCCTACAATGAGCAGTTCTTC.

V gene TRBV7-2 combines with J gene TRBJ2-7, with 7 bases that match TRBD1. The CDR3 runs to 15 residues. With V trimmed by 5 bases and J by 3 bases, 10 bases remained unmatched. CDR1 and CDR2 (germline): SGHTA, FQGNSA. The CDR3 sequence: CASSPQQGWDYEQYF. The CDR3 nucleotides read TGTGCCAGCAGCCCCCAACAGGGGTGGGACTACGAGCAGTACTTC.

This chain connects TRBV5-1 to TRBJ2-3, with 8 bases matching TRBD2. Trimming at V came to 5 bases and at J to 2 bases, leaving 7 bases not matched to a gene. The length of the CDR3 is 15 residues. Germline V gene data show CDR1 as SGHRS and CDR2 as YFSETQ. CDR3 DNA sequence: TGCGCCAGCAGACTTCAAGCGGGGGCCACAGATACGCAGTATTTT. Translation: CASRLQAGATDTQYF.

The chain carries TRBV5-4 and TRBJ1-4, with 8 nucleotides matching TRBD1. The CDR3 sequence is 15 residues long. Germline V lookup: CDR1 SGHNT, CDR2 YYREEE (reference sequence). V was clipped by 4 bases and J by 6 bases; unmatched bases: 8. The CDR3 sequence is CASSVTRGPDEKLFF. In DNA form, the CDR3 reads TGTGCCAGCAGCGTCACCAGGGGGCCGGATGAAAAACTGTTTTTT.

This clone has a single count. The gene calls are TRBV7-9 and TRBJ1-6; D is unclear. The CDR3 spans 15 residues. Germline V gene sequence: CDR1 SEHNR, CDR2 FQNEAQ (reference sequence). V was trimmed by 5 bases and J by 1 base, leaving 9 bases between them. CDR3 amino acids: CASSQEGSYNSPLHF. In DNA, the CDR3 is TGTGCCAGCAGCCAAGAGGGTTCCTATAATTCACCCCTCCACTTT.

In nucleotides, the CDR3 is TGTGCCAGCAGCTTTAGACAGGCTGGGGCCAACGTCCTGACTTTC. Encoded protein: CASSFRQAGANVLTF. This chain connects TRBV7-2 to TRBJ2-6, with D possibly TRBD1 on 6 matching bases. This CDR3 is built from 15 residues. Trimming shortened V by 3 bases and J by 2 bases, and 8 bases separated the two germline ends. In germline, CDR1 is SGHTA, CDR2 FQGNSA. Full variable domain (rest looked up from reference TRBV7-2 and TRBJ2-6): GAGVSQSPSNKVTEKGKDVELRCDPISGHTALYWYRQSLGQGLEFLIYFQGNSAPDKSGLPSDRFSAERTGGSVSTLTIQRTQQEDSAVYLCASSFRQAGANVLTFGAGSRLTVL.

This rearrangement joins TRBV7-6 to TRBJ2-7, with 11 bases that match TRBD2. Germline V lookup: CDR1 SGHVS, CDR2 FNYEAQ. J lost 4 bases, V lost 2 bases, and 4 bases had no gene match. The CDR3 loop spans 15 amino acids. The CDR3 spells CASSLNSGGGYEQYF. The CDR3 coding sequence is TGTGCCAGCAGCTTAAATAGCGGGGGGGGTTACGAGCAGTACTTC.

V usage is TRBV6-1 and J usage is TRBJ2-7, with D perhaps TRBD1 (6 bases). With 3 bases removed from V and 4 bases from J, the gap between germline ends came to 7 bases. The CDR3 totals 12 residues. In germline, CDR1 is MNHNS, CDR2 SASEGT. This chain's CDR3 is CASSDRGYEQYF. The CDR3 region has the DNA TGTGCCAGCAGTGACAGGGGATACGAGCAGTACTTC.

The count of this clone is one. This chain connects TRBV18 to TRBJ1-1, with D possibly matching TRBD1 (6 bases). The CDR3 totals 13 residues. V lost 2 bases, J lost 7 bases, and 11 bases lay in between. Looked up from germline, CDR1 is KGHSH and CDR2 is LQKENI. The CDR3 DNA follows: TGTGCCAGCTCACCAGCGGGGGGCCTTGAAGCTTTCTTT. Protein product: CASSPAGGLEAFF.

The chain links TRBV11-1 to TRBJ1-2, with TRBD1 as a possible D gene (5 bases). Trimming pared 7 bases from V and 5 bases from J, leaving 17 bases between. This CDR3 is 14 amino acids long. In germline, CDR1 is SGHAT, CDR2 FQDESV (reference sequence). The CDR3 region has the DNA TGTGCCAGCACCTTCCCTCCAGGGACTTATGGCTACACCTTC. Protein product: CASTFPPGTYGYTF.

V and J are TRBV6-6 and TRBJ2-5, with TRBD1 matching over 9 bases. There are 15 residues in the CDR3. V lost 5 bases, J lost 5 bases, and 9 bases stayed unmatched. Germline CDR1 MNHNY, CDR2 SVGAGI (reference sequence). In DNA, the CDR3 is TGTGCCAGCAGTCGGATAACAGGGGGCGACGAGACCCAGTACTTC. It is translated as CASSRITGGDETQYF.

The V call is TRBV14, the J call TRBJ2-2; 10 positions agree with TRBD2. The germline V gene has CDR1 SGHDN and CDR2 FVKESK. CDR3 size: 13 residues. V was pared by 1 base and J by 14 bases, with 4 bases of the junction left unmatched. The CDR3 loop is CASSQVLAGDLFF. The CDR3 bases are TGTGCCAGCAGCCAAGTGCTAGCGGGAGACCTGTTTTTT.

With regard to this clone: At one end the junction does not follow the germline gene, possibly because of a read error. Other DNA sequences in this specimen translate into the identical CDR3. For the CDR3, the DNA is TGCGCCATCAGCTCGGGACAGGAATATGGCTACACCTTC. Amino acid sequence: CAISSGQEYGYTF. The chain is built from TRBV10-3 and TRBJ1-2; 8 bases map to TRBD1. This CDR3 spans 13 amino acids. Germline V gives CDR1 ENHRY, CDR2 SYGVKD.

The chain has TRBV28 and TRBJ2-1, with a weak D call TRBD1 (6 bases). Germline CDR1 reads MDHEN; CDR2 reads SYDVKM. The CDR3 has 18 residues. Trimming shortened V by 1 base and J by 4 bases, and 20 bases separated the two germline ends. DNA for the CDR3: TGTGCCAGCAGTTTATCGCCGACGAGGCAGGGGAGTTACAATGAGCAGTTCTTC. As protein: CASSLSPTRQGSYNEQFF.

V gene TRBV5-5 combines with J gene TRBJ2-5, with 8 bases fitting TRBD1. Gene TRBJ2-7 matches the end of the DNA better, so the J call may be wrong. The length of the CDR3 is 14 residues. Germline lookup yields CDR1 SGHKS and CDR2 YYEKEE (reference sequence). The CDR3 protein is CASSLVWTGNEQYF. The CDR3 DNA reads TGTGCCAGCAGCTTGGTGTGGACAGGGAACGAGCAGTACTTC.

The chain couples TRBV27 to TRBJ1-1; D may be TRBD1 (6 bases). V lost 5 bases and J lost 4, with 11 bases in between. CDR1 and CDR2 from the germline V gene are MNHEY and SMNVEV (reference sequence). The CDR3 spans 13 residues. CDR3 amino acids: CASSDLQGTEAFF. CDR3 DNA: TGTGCCAGCAGTGATTTACAGGGCACTGAAGCTTTCTTT.

The rearrangement links TRBV7-8 to TRBJ2-7; 8 positions agree with TRBD1. V lost 3 bases and J lost 0; bases outside the gene matches: 1. The CDR3 covers 14 residues. CDR1 and CDR2 (germline): SGHVS, FQNEAQ. As DNA, the CDR3 is TGTGCCAGCAGCTTGGGACAGGCCTCCTACGAGCAGTACTTC. Translated: CASSLGQASYEQYF.

The count of this clone is one. This rearrangement joins TRBV4-2 to TRBJ2-1, with D perhaps TRBD2 (5 bases). Trimming removed 0 bases at V and 10 bases at J, with 13 bases between. CDR1 LGHNA and CDR2 YNFKEQ come from the germline V gene. This CDR3 comprises 14 residues. The CDR3 sequence: CASSQDLTSGEQFF. The CDR3 DNA reads as TGTGCCAGCAGCCAAGACCTAACTAGTGGGGAGCAGTTCTTC.

This chain connects TRBV30 to TRBJ1-5, with 7 bases identical to TRBD1. The ends lost 3 bases at V and 2 bases at J; junction bases unmatched: 4. The germline gives CDR1 GTSNPN, CDR2 SVGIG (reference sequence). The CDR3 sequence is 14 residues long. For the CDR3, the DNA is TGTGCCTGGAGGAGACAGGGAGGCAATCAGCCCCAGCATTTT. It codes for CAWRRQGGNQPQHF.

This clone was recorded a few times. The chain links TRBV6-5 to TRBJ1-1; 7 bases fit TRBD1. The junction had 7 bases not matched to a gene; V was cut back by 5 bases and J by 1 base. The CDR3 has 15 residues. Per germline, CDR1 MNHEY and CDR2 SVGAGI. The CDR3: CASSQTGETNTEAFF. The CDR3, as DNA: TGTGCCAGCAGTCAAACAGGGGAGACGAACACTGAAGCTTTCTTT.

This chain joins TRBV5-4 and TRBJ1-6; 8 nucleotides match TRBD1. The CDR3 has 14 amino acids. V gave up 3 bases and J gave up 7 bases; unmatched junction bases: 3. Germline V CDR1 and CDR2: SGHNT, YYREEE (reference sequence). In nucleotides, the CDR3 is TGTGCCAGCAGCTGGACAGGGACCAATTCACCCCTCCACTTT. Its translation: CASSWTGTNSPLHF.